Below, 15 T cell receptor beta chains from the same sample are listed, as sequenced in a study of naive and memory T cell subsets. Amplification of ligated cDNA took four PCR rounds with SP2 and nested alpha and beta constant primers. TCRdb re-called the 5' RACE reads through MiXCR, storing one row per CDR3 protein. The data hold about 60,000 distinct CDR3 sequences, with 7% to 8% observed a single time. TCR cDNA received a 3' ligated oligonucleotide that carried a UMI. Source of these receptors: a female donor in good health.

This clonotype was seen more than once but under ten times. This chain links TRBV18 with TRBJ2-3; TRBD2 matches at 9 bases. The V gene end was trimmed by 3 bases and the J gene end by 0 bases; junction bases not matched to a gene: 13. Germline loops: CDR1 KGHSH, CDR2 LQKENI. The CDR3 loop spans 19 amino acids. The CDR3 nucleotides read TGTGCCAGCTCACCGAGGGTTACCGGGCTAGCGGGGAGCACAGATACGCAGTATTTT. Translating it yields CASSPRVTGLAGSTDTQYF. The complete variable domain, with remaining parts taken from reference TRBV18 and TRBJ2-3, reads NAGVMQNPRHLVRRRGQEARLRCSPMKGHSHVYWYRQLPEEGLKFMVYLQKENIIDESGMPKERFSAEFPKEGPSILRIQQVVRGDSAAYFCASSPRVTGLAGSTDTQYFGPGTRLTVL.

In its sample, this clonotype was seen a few times. This sequence joins TRBV20-1 and TRBJ2-3; D tentatively reads TRBD1 or TRBD2 (6 bases each). Trimming removed 0 bases from V and 4 bases from J, with 14 bases in between. The CDR3 is 15 amino acids. Germline CDR1 is DFQATT and CDR2 is SNEGSKA (reference sequence). Written as DNA, the CDR3 is TGCAGTGCTAGAGATAGGGGGGTTTGGGCAGATACGCAGTATTTT. It is translated as CSARDRGVWADTQYF.

This clonotype showed up many times. V gene TRBV28 combines with J gene TRBJ2-7, with D maybe TRBD2 (5 bases). The CDR3 length is 15 residues. The germline V gene has CDR1 MDHEN and CDR2 SYDVKM. Trimming stripped 8 bases from V and 0 bases from J, with 17 bases between. The CDR3 nucleotides read TGTGCCAGCCAGCGGCGGGCATCCGGCTCCTACGAGCAGTACTTC. Its protein is CASQRRASGSYEQYF.

The rearrangement uses TRBV5-1 and TRBJ2-4; D is undetermined. The CDR3 sequence is 15 residues long. V lost 5 bases and J 0 bases, leaving 12 bases between the germline ends. Germline V gives CDR1 SGHRS, CDR2 YFSETQ. As DNA, the CDR3 is TGCGCCAGCAGTTCGTCAAGGGAAGCCAAAAACATTCAGTACTTC. Its protein product is CASSSSREAKNIQYF.

This clonotype has only a few counts. The chain recombines TRBV6-5 with TRBJ1-6, with D hard to call. The CDR3 totals 13 residues. Germline CDR1 MNHEY, CDR2 SVGAGI. Trimming took off 4 bases at V and 9 bases at J, with 10 bases between the two ends. Written as DNA, the CDR3 is TGTGCCAGCAGTTTCTTACAGCCTTCACCCCTCCACTTT. Protein sequence: CASSFLQPSPLHF.

This clonotype was picked up a small number of times. This rearrangement joins TRBV20-1 to TRBJ2-7, with 8 bases lining up with TRBD2. The CDR3 runs to 13 residues. With V trimmed by 6 bases and J by 0 bases, 4 bases remained unmatched. The germline V gene has CDR1 DFQATT and CDR2 SNEGSKA (reference sequence). The CDR3 here is CSAAGGLSYEQYF. In DNA, the CDR3 is TGCAGTGCGGCGGGAGGCCTCTCCTACGAGCAGTACTTC.

This chain joins TRBV3-1 and TRBJ2-3; TRBD1 matches 12 bases. V was clipped by 4 bases and J by 4 bases; unmatched bases: 3. Germline V gene sequence: CDR1 LGHDT, CDR2 YNNKEL (reference sequence). The CDR3 consists of 15 residues. The CDR3 nucleotides read TGTGCCAGCAGCCGAGGGACAGGGGGCTCAGATACGCAGTATTTT. The encoded protein is CASSRGTGGSDTQYF.

The sample holds many counts of this clonotype. The chain links TRBV14 to TRBJ1-1, with D possibly being TRBD1 (6 bases). V lost 3 bases, J lost 4 bases, and 15 bases lay in between. Germline V CDR1 and CDR2: SGHDN, FVKESK. CDR3 length: 15 amino acids. The DNA for the CDR3 is TGTGCCAGCAGCCAGTACAGGGACTCGAGCACTGAAGCTTTCTTT. Protein sequence: CASSQYRDSSTEAFF.

This clonotype was found many times. Written as DNA, the CDR3 is TGCAGTGCTAGTATGGGTAGGGGATTTCCCAGTCAGCCCCAGCATTTT. Translating gives CSASMGRGFPSQPQHF. The chain combines TRBV20-1 with TRBJ1-5, with D possibly being TRBD1 (5 bases). This CDR3 is 16 amino acids long. Germline lookup yields CDR1 DFQATT and CDR2 SNEGSKA (reference sequence). V gave up 3 bases and J gave up 6 bases, with 21 bases separating them.

This clonotype was counted between two and nine times. J is TRBJ2-5 and V is TRBV7-9, with 7 nucleotides matching TRBD1. The CDR3 has 14 residues. Germline V lookup: CDR1 SEHNR, CDR2 FQNEAQ (reference sequence). Losses at the gene ends were 5 bases for V and 5 bases for J; bases not matched to a gene: 8. The DNA for the CDR3 is TGTGCCAGCAGCGACAGGGTTGCCCTTGAGACCCAGTACTTC. Encoded protein: CASSDRVALETQYF.

This clonotype was counted many times. This chain joins TRBV7-8 and TRBJ2-1; a weak D match, TRBD1 (6 bases). Trimming left V 5 bases short and J 9 bases short, with 14 bases between. Germline CDR1 SGHVS, CDR2 FQNEAQ. The CDR3 length is 13 residues. The CDR3 sequence: CASSPDSKIEQFF. The CDR3 coding sequence is TGTGCCAGCAGCCCGGACAGCAAGATTGAGCAGTTCTTC.

In its sample, this clonotype was seen many times. V usage is TRBV30 and J usage is TRBJ2-1; the D gene is possibly TRBD2 (6 bases). Trimming shortened V by 7 bases and J by 7 bases, and 20 bases separated the two germline ends. The germline CDR1 and CDR2 sequences are GTSNPN and SVGIG (reference sequence). The CDR3 totals 14 residues. This chain's CDR3 is CASSLSAGWNEQFF. The CDR3, as DNA: TGTGCCTCTTCCCTTAGCGCGGGGTGGAATGAGCAGTTCTTC.

The table lists this clonotype with many counts. CDR3 in DNA: TGCTCGGGCCAGGACAACTATGGCTACACCTTC. Translated, it gives CSGQDNYGYTF. V and J are TRBV20-1 and TRBJ1-2, with no clear D. CDR1 and CDR2 (germline): DFQATT, SNEGSKA (reference sequence). The CDR3 loop spans 11 amino acids.

The chain has TRBV4-2 and TRBJ1-2; possibly TRBD1 for D (5 bases). Trimming took off 1 base at V and 5 bases at J, with 20 bases between the two ends. Germline CDR1 and CDR2: LGHNA and YNFKEQ. This CDR3 comprises 17 residues. The DNA for the CDR3 is TGTGCCAGCAGCCAAGCCCCCAGGGACGGCCAAAGTTATGGCTACACCTTC. Translating it yields CASSQAPRDGQSYGYTF.

The rearrangement joins TRBV25-1 to TRBJ2-2; D is perhaps TRBD1 or TRBD2 (5 bases each). Per germline, CDR1 MGHDK and CDR2 SYGVNS. This CDR3 contains 16 residues. Trimming left V 1 base short and J 2 bases short, with 11 bases between. The CDR3, as DNA: TGTGCCAGCAGTGAATTAGGGACGGGTAACACCGGGGAGCTGTTTTTT. This sequence encodes CASSELGTGNTGELFF.